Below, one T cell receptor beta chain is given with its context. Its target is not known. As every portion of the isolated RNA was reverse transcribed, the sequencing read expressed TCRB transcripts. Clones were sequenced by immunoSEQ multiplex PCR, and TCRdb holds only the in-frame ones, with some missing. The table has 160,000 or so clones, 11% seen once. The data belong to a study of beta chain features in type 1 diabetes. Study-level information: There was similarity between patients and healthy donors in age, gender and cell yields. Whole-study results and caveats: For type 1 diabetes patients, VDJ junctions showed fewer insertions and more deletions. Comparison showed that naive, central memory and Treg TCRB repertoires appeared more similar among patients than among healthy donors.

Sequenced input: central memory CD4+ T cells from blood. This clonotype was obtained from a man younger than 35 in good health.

DNA for the CDR3: TGCAGTGCTAGTATGGCCTACGAGCAGTACTTC. Its translation: CSASMAYEQYF. The rearrangement uses TRBV20-1 and TRBJ2-7, with D hard to call. From germline, CDR1 is DFQATT and CDR2 SNEGSKA (reference sequence). The CDR3 covers 11 residues. With 3 bases removed from V and 2 bases from J, the gap between germline ends came to 5 bases.